Shown below are 22 T cell receptor beta chains from a single sample sequenced in a study of T cells in Graves' hyperthyroidism and ophthalmopathy. Amplified TCR beta CDR3 regions derived from RNA transcripts. The HTBI primer set served for first-round RT-PCR of the TCR CDR3. TCRdb re-derived calls from the multiplex PCR reads in MiXCR, one entry per CDR3 protein. The sample shows around 690,000 distinct CDR3 sequences, less than 25% of them seen only once. Source material: blood. These receptors originate from a man aged 30 to 39 with Graves' ophthalmopathy.

The chain is built from TRBV19 and TRBJ2-2, with 7 bases lining up with TRBD1. CDR1 is LNHDA and CDR2 is SQIVND in the germline V gene (reference sequence). The CDR3 runs to 15 residues. V shed 7 bases and J 5 bases; nucleotides not matched to a gene: 10. CDR3 sequence: CASTSAGGRTGELFF. CDR3 bases: TGTGCCAGTACCTCGGCAGGGGGAAGGACCGGGGAGCTGTTTTTT.

This clonotype was seen once. This sequence may be a read error, since a much larger clone differs from it by one base. This chain joins TRBV28 and TRBJ2-2; D uncertain. The length of the CDR3 is 13 residues. Germline V gene data show CDR1 as MDHEN and CDR2 as SYDVKM. Written as DNA, the CDR3 is TGTGCCAGTACTACTCCGAACACCGAGGAGCTGTTTTTT. Amino acids: CASTTPNTEELFF.

This clonotype was observed many times. The CDR3 bases are TGCGCCAGCAGCTTATCGGGGCAGGCCTACAATGAGCAGTTCTTC. Translation gives CASSLSGQAYNEQFF. This chain links TRBV5-1 with TRBJ2-1, with D possibly called TRBD1 or TRBD2 (5 bases each). V gave up 2 bases and J gave up 2 bases, with 11 bases separating them. The CDR3 is 15 amino acids. Germline V CDR1 and CDR2: SGHRS, YFSETQ.

This chain connects TRBV6-2 or TRBV6-3 to TRBJ2-1, with D maybe TRBD2 (6 bases). This CDR3 has 15 residues. Looked up from germline, CDR1 is MNHEY and CDR2 is SVGEGT. V lost 4 bases and J lost 10, with 20 bases in between. DNA for the CDR3: TGTGCCAGCAGTTCCTTTAGAGCGGGCTCGGGGGAGCAGTTCTTC. Protein product: CASSSFRAGSGEQFF.

The sample holds a few counts of this clonotype. The chain carries TRBV20-1 and TRBJ2-3, with 9 bases fitting TRBD2. V lost 6 bases, J lost 0 bases, and 13 bases stayed unmatched. CDR1 is DFQATT and CDR2 is SNEGSKA in the germline V gene (reference sequence). The CDR3 loop spans 17 amino acids. The CDR3 sequence: CSAERAGGGASTDTQYF. The CDR3 coding sequence is TGCAGTGCCGAGCGGGCGGGAGGGGGTGCTAGCACAGATACGCAGTATTTT.

V and J are TRBV2 and TRBJ2-1; D gene uncertain. Looked up from germline, CDR1 is SNHLY and CDR2 is FYNNEI. V lost 8 bases to trimming and J lost 0 bases, with 23 bases between them. The CDR3 spans 18 residues. In DNA, the CDR3 is TGTGCCAGCGGAACCGGCAGCCACTGGGCGGCCTCCTACAATGAGCAGTTCTTC. It is translated as CASGTGSHWAASYNEQFF.

This clonotype was counted only a few times. This chain joins TRBV7-2 and TRBJ2-1; D may be TRBD2 (5 bases). Germline V CDR1 and CDR2: SGHTA, FQGNSA. This CDR3 has 11 residues. V was pared by 4 bases and J by 11 bases, with 9 bases between. CDR3 amino acids: CASSWASKQFF. CDR3 bases: TGTGCCAGCAGCTGGGCTAGCAAGCAGTTCTTC.

This clonotype was observed at least ten times. The chain recombines TRBV7-9 with TRBJ2-3; 11 bases align to TRBD2. Germline CDR1 SEHNR, CDR2 FQNEAQ (reference sequence). The length of the CDR3 is 15 residues. V lost 4 bases and J lost 4; bases outside the gene matches: 4. The CDR3 sequence is CASSSLAGGADTQYF. The CDR3 region has the DNA TGTGCCAGCAGCTCCCTAGCGGGAGGTGCAGATACGCAGTATTTT.

The chain carries TRBV28 and TRBJ2-5; TRBD1 or TRBD2 may be the D gene (5 bases each). There are 13 residues in the CDR3. The germline CDR1 and CDR2 sequences are MDHEN and SYDVKM. Trimming cost V 10 bases and J 6 bases, with 18 bases left between them. In nucleotides, the CDR3 is TGTGCCACGGGTAGGGCAACGGGGCAGACCCAGTACTTC. It translates to CATGRATGQTQYF. Complete variable domain (other parts from reference TRBV28 and TRBJ2-5): DVKVTQSSRYLVKRTGEKVFLECVQDMDHENMFWYRQDPGLGLRLIYFSYDVKMKEKGDIPEGYSVSREKKERFSLILESASTNQTSMYLCATGRATGQTQYFGPGTRLLVL.

This chain joins TRBV27 and TRBJ1-1; D unclear. Germline V gives CDR1 MNHEY, CDR2 SMNVEV (reference sequence). This CDR3 is built from 12 residues. The V end was cut by 7 bases, the J end by 0 bases, with 6 bases between. The CDR3 sequence is CASISVNTEAFF. The CDR3 coding sequence is TGTGCCAGCATATCCGTGAACACTGAAGCTTTCTTT.

This clonotype appeared a few times. The chain combines TRBV27 with TRBJ1-6; no definite D call. The germline V and J ends were trimmed by 3 bases and 1 base, with 22 bases remaining between them. This CDR3 is built from 20 residues. Germline lookup yields CDR1 MNHEY and CDR2 SMNVEV (reference sequence). The CDR3 DNA reads as TGTGCCAGCAGTTTTACCCGGTTGCTGATGGGCGCGTCCTATAATTCACCCCTCCACTTT. Its translation: CASSFTRLLMGASYNSPLHF.

The V call is TRBV5-6, the J call TRBJ2-2, with no clear D. The CDR3 length is 14 residues. The V gene's germline CDR1 is SGHDT and CDR2 YYEEEE. The V end lost 0 bases, the J end lost 5 bases, and 8 bases lay between the germline ends. The CDR3: CASSLDGPTGELFF. The DNA for the CDR3 is TGTGCCAGCAGCTTGGATGGCCCGACCGGGGAGCTGTTTTTT.

This clonotype was seen many times. This sequence joins TRBV28 and TRBJ2-7; D remains ambiguous. Germline V gene data show CDR1 as MDHEN and CDR2 as SYDVKM. Trimming pared 6 bases from V and 2 bases from J, leaving 5 bases between. The CDR3 has 11 residues. CDR3 in amino acids: CASSRTYEQYF. The CDR3 region has the DNA TGTGCCAGCAGCCGAACCTACGAGCAGTACTTC.

The gene calls are TRBV20-1 and TRBJ1-1; D gene uncertain. The CDR3 has 11 residues. Trimming removed 6 bases at V and 1 base at J, with 6 bases between. Germline V CDR1 and CDR2: DFQATT, SNEGSKA (reference sequence). The DNA for the CDR3 is TGCAGTGCGAGACAGAACACTGAAGCTTTCTTT. Its translation: CSARQNTEAFF.

This clonotype was seen just once. V and J are TRBV28 and TRBJ1-5; 8 nucleotides agree with TRBD1. Germline assignment: CDR1 MDHEN and CDR2 SYDVKM. Trimming removed 2 bases from V and 2 bases from J; junction bases left unmatched: 5. The CDR3 has 16 amino acids. CDR3 in DNA: TGTGCCAGCAGTTTACGGCAGGGGGCGGGCAATCAGCCCCAGCATTTT. Its protein product is CASSLRQGAGNQPQHF.

In this sample, this clonotype turned up many times. J is TRBJ2-5 and V is TRBV20-1, with D maybe TRBD2 (6 bases). V was shortened by 8 bases and J by 6 bases, with 22 bases between the two germline ends. CDR1 and CDR2 from the germline V gene are DFQATT and SNEGSKA (reference sequence). This CDR3 region has 14 residues. The CDR3 spells CSLKGPTSSKTQYF. In nucleotides, the CDR3 is TGCAGTCTTAAGGGCCCGACTAGTTCGAAGACCCAGTACTTC.

The CDR3: CSVVGTGSYEQYF. The CDR3 region has the DNA TGCAGCGTTGTTGGGACAGGGTCCTACGAGCAGTACTTC. The chain employs TRBV29-1 and TRBJ2-7; 9 nucleotides match TRBD1. V was pared by 4 bases and J by 1 base, with 2 bases of the junction left unmatched. This CDR3 is 13 amino acids long. The germline V gene encodes CDR1 SQVTM and CDR2 ANQGSEA.

There are a few counts of this clonotype. The chain joins TRBV28 to TRBJ1-5; D remains unclear. The CDR3 runs to 14 residues. From germline, CDR1 is MDHEN and CDR2 SYDVKM. Trimming removed 1 base at V and 5 bases at J, with 9 bases between. CDR3 in amino acids: CASSLYQLHQPQHF. The CDR3 region has the DNA TGTGCCAGCAGTTTATATCAGTTACATCAGCCCCAGCATTTT.

This clonotype was detected only a few times. One end of the junction varies from germline; a read error may be responsible. CDR3 bases: TGTGCCAGCAGCTTAGTTGCGGGAAGCACAGATACGCAGTGTTTT. The encoded protein is CASSLVAGSTDTQCF. The chain employs TRBV7-2 and TRBJ2-3; a weak D match, TRBD2 (6 bases). The CDR3 sequence is 15 residues long. Per the germline V gene, CDR1 is SGHTA and CDR2 is FQGNSA.

The chain links TRBV28 to TRBJ2-2; TRBD2 aligns across 8 bases. After removal of 2 bases from V and 3 bases from J, the junction contained 11 bases not matched to a gene. Germline V gives CDR1 MDHEN, CDR2 SYDVKM. The CDR3 is 18 residues long. The chain's CDR3 is CASSLLELADTYTGELFF. CDR3 nucleotide sequence: TGTGCCAGCAGTTTACTCGAACTAGCGGATACCTACACCGGGGAGCTGTTTTTT.

This clonotype was recorded many times. V is TRBV6-6 and J is TRBJ1-5; D is undetermined. This CDR3 region has 18 residues. V lost 0 bases to trimming and J lost 0 bases, with 15 bases between them. Germline V gene lookup returns CDR1 MNHNY and CDR2 SVGAGI (reference sequence). For the CDR3, the DNA is TGTGCCAGCAGTTACTCGAGGCGCGAGCGTTATAGCAATCAGCCCCAGCATTTT. Its protein product is CASSYSRRERYSNQPQHF.

At least ten counts were recorded for this clonotype. The chain links TRBV5-1 to TRBJ1-1, with unresolved D. The V and J ends lost 0 bases and 4 bases respectively, with 13 bases between them. Per germline, CDR1 SGHRS and CDR2 YFSETQ. The CDR3 sequence is 15 residues long. The CDR3 protein is CASSLGATGSTEAFF. The CDR3 region has the DNA TGCGCCAGCAGCTTGGGAGCCACGGGGAGCACTGAAGCTTTCTTT.